A selection of T cell receptor beta chains follows, all from one sample in a study of cytomegalovirus exposure and HLA in healthy donors. Only in-frame clones appear in the TCRdb table, and some are missing; sequencing was by immunoSEQ multiplex PCR. The sample contains about 150,000 clones, around 84% of which appear only once. Sequencing was done on a sample of PBMCs. These receptors originate from a human donor in good health. Both conserved end residues are part of each CDR3. D genes are given only for firm matches. Clone size appears in some rows only: once, few, many, or a class for an expanded clone.

j_gene: TRBJ1-3
v_gene: TRBV4-3
abundance: .
d_gene: TRBD1
CDR3nt: TGCGCCAGCCGGGACAGGGCCGAAAACACCATATATTTT
CDR3aa: CASRDRAENTIYF

j_gene: TRBJ1-1
v_gene: TRBV5-1
abundance: .
d_gene: .
CDR3nt: TGCGCCAGCAGCTTGGATTTCCGGGCTGAAGCTTTCTTT
CDR3aa: CASSLDFRAEAFF

j_gene: TRBJ2-2
v_gene: TRBV7-3
abundance: .
d_gene: TRBD2
CDR3nt: TGTGCCAGCAGCTTAGTCGGGACTACAAACACCGGGGAGCTGTTTTTT
CDR3aa: CASSLVGTTNTGELFF

j_gene: TRBJ1-3
v_gene: TRBV11-2
abundance: once
d_gene: .
CDR3nt: TGTGCCAGCAGCTTCGGTACTGGAAACACCATATATTTT
CDR3aa: CASSFGTGNTIYF

j_gene: TRBJ2-3
v_gene: TRBV7-2
abundance: .
d_gene: TRBD2
CDR3nt: TGTGCCAGCAGCTTAGTCACTAGCGGGAGCACAGATACGCAGTATTTT
CDR3aa: CASSLVTSGSTDTQYF

j_gene: TRBJ2-7
v_gene: TRBV19
abundance: few
d_gene: TRBD1
CDR3nt: TGTGCCAGCGGACCGGGACAGGGCCCCTACGAGCAGTACTTC
CDR3aa: CASGPGQGPYEQYF

j_gene: TRBJ1-6
v_gene: TRBV19
abundance: few
d_gene: TRBD1
CDR3nt: TGTGCCAGTAGTCCGGGGACAGCGGTTAATTCACCCCTCCACTTT
CDR3aa: CASSPGTAVNSPLHF

j_gene: TRBJ2-3
v_gene: TRBV6-4
abundance: .
d_gene: TRBD2
CDR3nt: TGTGCCAGCAGTCTGAGGGCTAGCGGGGGGATCTCAGATACGCAGTATTTT
CDR3aa: CASSLRASGGISDTQYF

j_gene: TRBJ1-2
v_gene: TRBV11-1
abundance: .
d_gene: .
CDR3nt: TGTGCCAGCAGCTTAGCCTCTCGACAGACTGGCTACACCTTC
CDR3aa: CASSLASRQTGYTF

j_gene: TRBJ2-1
v_gene: TRBV29-1
abundance: once
d_gene: TRBD2
CDR3nt: TGCAGCGTCATCGGGGCTAGCGGAGTGAATGAGCAGTTCTTC
CDR3aa: CSVIGASGVNEQFF

j_gene: TRBJ1-2
v_gene: TRBV15
abundance: .
d_gene: .
CDR3nt: TGTGCCACCAGCAGCGGGTACTATGGCTACACCTTC
CDR3aa: CATSSGYYGYTF

j_gene: TRBJ2-5
v_gene: TRBV2
abundance: once
d_gene: .
CDR3nt: TGTGCCAGCAGTGAATTCTTTGGGGGGAAGACCCAGTACTTC
CDR3aa: CASSEFFGGKTQYF

j_gene: TRBJ1-1
v_gene: TRBV5-4
abundance: .
d_gene: .
CDR3nt: TGTGCCAGCAGCTTGGGAGGGCCAAACACTGAAGCTTTCTTT
CDR3aa: CASSLGGPNTEAFF

j_gene: TRBJ2-3
v_gene: TRBV4-3
abundance: .
d_gene: TRBD2
CDR3nt: TGCGCCAGCAGCCAAGATCTAAGACTAGCGGGGGCAGATACGCAGTATTTT
CDR3aa: CASSQDLRLAGADTQYF

j_gene: TRBJ2-3
v_gene: TRBV15
abundance: once
d_gene: TRBD1
CDR3nt: TGTGCCACCAGCAGAGCTTCGGGACAGGGGGTAGATACGCAGTATTTT
CDR3aa: CATSRASGQGVDTQYF

j_gene: TRBJ1-6
v_gene: TRBV2
abundance: .
d_gene: .
CDR3nt: TGTGCCAGCAGTCTAACGGAGACTTCACCCCTCCACTTT
CDR3aa: CASSLTETSPLHF

j_gene: TRBJ1-4
v_gene: TRBV18
abundance: once
d_gene: .
CDR3nt: TGTGCCAGCTCAAACGACAGGTCTAGTGAAAAACTGTTTTTT
CDR3aa: CASSNDRSSEKLFF

j_gene: TRBJ1-2
v_gene: TRBV5-1
abundance: few
d_gene: TRBD1
CDR3nt: TGCGCCAGCAGCTTCCAGGGGGACTATGGCTACACCTTC
CDR3aa: CASSFQGDYGYTF

j_gene: TRBJ1-5
v_gene: TRBV18
abundance: .
d_gene: .
CDR3nt: TGTGCCAGCTCACCAGAGGGAGGCGGCAATCAGCCCCAGCATTTT
CDR3aa: CASSPEGGGNQPQHF

j_gene: TRBJ1-1
v_gene: TRBV5-1
abundance: .
d_gene: TRBD1
CDR3nt: TGCGCCAGCAGCGTGTGGACAGGGAGGGACACTGAAGCTTTCTTT
CDR3aa: CASSVWTGRDTEAFF

j_gene: TRBJ2-1
v_gene: TRBV2
abundance: .
d_gene: TRBD1
CDR3nt: TGTGCCAGTGACCGGGACAGCTACAATGAGCAGTTCTTC
CDR3aa: CASDRDSYNEQFF

j_gene: TRBJ2-7
v_gene: TRBV7-2
abundance: .
d_gene: .
CDR3nt: TGTGCCAGCAGCTTAGGGGGCTCTTCGGGCGAGCAGTACTTC
CDR3aa: CASSLGGSSGEQYF

j_gene: TRBJ1-1
v_gene: TRBV9
abundance: .
d_gene: TRBD1
CDR3nt: TGTGCCAGCAGCGAACGGACAGGGTCTGAAGCTTTCTTT
CDR3aa: CASSERTGSEAFF

j_gene: TRBJ2-1
v_gene: TRBV7-9
abundance: .
d_gene: .
CDR3nt: TGTGCCAGCAGCTTACCCCAGGGATACAATGAGCAGTTCTTC
CDR3aa: CASSLPQGYNEQFF

j_gene: TRBJ1-6
v_gene: TRBV5-1
abundance: few
d_gene: .
CDR3nt: TGCGCCAGCAGCTCCAGCGGCTATAATTCACCCCTCCACTTT
CDR3aa: CASSSSGYNSPLHF

j_gene: TRBJ1-2
v_gene: TRBV5-1
abundance: .
d_gene: TRBD1
CDR3nt: TGCGCCAGCAGCCCCAACGGACAGGGGTTCTATGGCTACACCTTC
CDR3aa: CASSPNGQGFYGYTF

j_gene: TRBJ1-5
v_gene: TRBV1
abundance: few
d_gene: .
CDR3nt: TGCACCAGCAGCCAAGCGAGTGCAGGTAGCAATCAGCCCCAGCATTTT
CDR3aa: CTSSQASAGSNQPQHF

j_gene: TRBJ2-7
v_gene: TRBV6-1
abundance: .
d_gene: .
CDR3nt: TGTGCCAGCAGTGAGCTTGAACACGGGGGCTACGAGCAGTACTTC
CDR3aa: CASSELEHGGYEQYF

j_gene: TRBJ1-1
v_gene: TRBV5-8
abundance: few
d_gene: TRBD1
CDR3nt: TGTGCCAGCAGCTTGGGCAGGGGGCGCCGCACTGAAGCTTTCTTT
CDR3aa: CASSLGRGRRTEAFF

j_gene: TRBJ1-1
v_gene: TRBV28
abundance: many
d_gene: .
CDR3nt: TGTGCCAGCAGACATTTAAGGCTAGGAAACACTGAAGCTTTCTTT
CDR3aa: CASRHLRLGNTEAFF

j_gene: TRBJ2-3
v_gene: TRBV19
abundance: once
d_gene: TRBD1
CDR3nt: TGTGCCAGTAGTATAGGACAGGGAATCACAGATACGCAGTATTTT
CDR3aa: CASSIGQGITDTQYF

j_gene: TRBJ2-7
v_gene: TRBV7-9
abundance: .
d_gene: .
CDR3nt: TGTGCCAGCAGCTTGTCACCCAGTTCCTACGAGCAGTACTTC
CDR3aa: CASSLSPSSYEQYF

j_gene: TRBJ2-7
v_gene: TRBV27
abundance: few
d_gene: TRBD1
CDR3nt: TGTGCCAGCAGTCCTTTCGGGACAGGGGTGGGAGAGCAGTACTTC
CDR3aa: CASSPFGTGVGEQYF

j_gene: TRBJ2-2
v_gene: TRBV19
abundance: .
d_gene: .
CDR3nt: TGTGCCAGTAGTCCGAGAACCGGGGAGCTGTTTTTT
CDR3aa: CASSPRTGELFF

j_gene: TRBJ1-5
v_gene: TRBV28
abundance: few
d_gene: .
CDR3nt: TGTGCCAGCAGTTTAACGCCAGGCCGCCAGCCCCAGCATTTT
CDR3aa: CASSLTPGRQPQHF

j_gene: TRBJ2-7
v_gene: TRBV7-2
abundance: .
d_gene: TRBD1
CDR3nt: TGTGCCAGCAGCTCTCCCGGGACAGAGAGATACTACGAGCAGTACTTC
CDR3aa: CASSSPGTERYYEQYF

j_gene: TRBJ2-7
v_gene: TRBV28
abundance: once
d_gene: .
CDR3nt: TGTGCCAGCAGCCAATATACACGCGAGCAGTACTTC
CDR3aa: CASSQYTREQYF

j_gene: TRBJ1-2
v_gene: TRBV14
abundance: .
d_gene: .
CDR3nt: TGTGCCAGCAGCCAAGGACAGAGTAACTATGGCTACACCTTC
CDR3aa: CASSQGQSNYGYTF

j_gene: TRBJ1-4
v_gene: TRBV28
abundance: .
d_gene: .
CDR3nt: TGTGCCAGCTCCTTTTTGTCAGGTCCGTCTGAAAAACTGTTTTTT
CDR3aa: CASSFLSGPSEKLFF

j_gene: TRBJ1-2
v_gene: TRBV5-1
abundance: .
d_gene: .
CDR3nt: TGCGCCAGCCGGCCCTATCAACAGGGAATCTATGGCTACACCTTC
CDR3aa: CASRPYQQGIYGYTF

j_gene: TRBJ2-7
v_gene: TRBV4-1
abundance: .
d_gene: .
CDR3nt: TGCGCCAGCAGCTCCGCGGGGAGGAAGCTCTCCTACGAGCAGTACTTC
CDR3aa: CASSSAGRKLSYEQYF

j_gene: TRBJ1-1
v_gene: TRBV7-9
abundance: once
d_gene: TRBD1
CDR3nt: TGTGCCAGCAGCTTAGCCACGCGGACAGGGACTGAAGCTTTCTTT
CDR3aa: CASSLATRTGTEAFF

j_gene: TRBJ1-2
v_gene: TRBV6-4
abundance: .
d_gene: TRBD1
CDR3nt: TGTGCCAGCAGTCCCGGACAGGGGGTGGGTGATGGCTACACCTTC
CDR3aa: CASSPGQGVGDGYTF

j_gene: TRBJ2-7
v_gene: TRBV19
abundance: few
d_gene: TRBD1
CDR3nt: TGTGCCAGTAGTGTTCGACAGGGGGCGCGACGGGACGAGCAGTACTTC
CDR3aa: CASSVRQGARRDEQYF

j_gene: TRBJ2-1
v_gene: TRBV18
abundance: .
d_gene: .
CDR3nt: TGTGCCAGCTCACCACCCTTCTCCGGGAATGAGCAGTTCTTC
CDR3aa: CASSPPFSGNEQFF

j_gene: TRBJ1-1
v_gene: TRBV30
abundance: few
d_gene: .
CDR3nt: TGTGCCTGGAGTCCCAGGGAAACTGAAGCTTTCTTT
CDR3aa: CAWSPRETEAFF

j_gene: TRBJ2-5
v_gene: TRBV5-5
abundance: once
d_gene: TRBD1
CDR3nt: TGTGCCAGCAGCTCCGGGACAGTTCGGGAGACCCAGTACTTC
CDR3aa: CASSSGTVRETQYF

j_gene: TRBJ2-1
v_gene: TRBV20-1
abundance: .
d_gene: .
CDR3nt: TGCAGTGCTAGAGATTATATTGAGCAGTTCTTC
CDR3aa: CSARDYIEQFF

j_gene: TRBJ1-4
v_gene: TRBV7-9
abundance: .
d_gene: TRBD1
CDR3nt: TGTGCCAGCAGCTTAGAAGAGGGGGCTACTCGACATAAACCCTTTTTT
CDR3aa: CASSLEEGATRHKPFF

j_gene: TRBJ2-7
v_gene: TRBV15
abundance: few
d_gene: .
CDR3nt: TGTGCCACCAGCAGGGGCGCCGCCGAGCAGTACTTC
CDR3aa: CATSRGAAEQYF

j_gene: TRBJ1-3
v_gene: TRBV5-1
abundance: .
d_gene: TRBD1
CDR3nt: TGCGCCAGCAGCTTCGGGGACAGCCTCTCTGGAAACACCATATATTTT
CDR3aa: CASSFGDSLSGNTIYF